What follows describes a single T cell receptor (beta chain). Its binding antigen is unknown. One base away there is no much larger clone; base qualities are not given. Reading from cysteine to phenylalanine, the CDR3 counts 15 amino acids. CDR3 DNA only is kept here, 45 bases in frame from base 1. Looking up the germline V gene yields CDR1 MRHNA and CDR2 SNTAGT. Trimming accounts for 0 bases at V and 7 bases at J, while the number of junction bases matched to no gene is 0. The sample's time point label, in plain terms: cycle 4 day 1 (C4D1), after less than 7 weeks of nivolumab. Relapse after autologous stem cell transplantation had occurred in all trial patients, and cohorts A, B and C were distinguished by prior brentuximab vedotin exposure. Using a Miltenyi CD8+ T cell isolation kit, CD8+ T cells were purified from thawed PBMCs through magnetic negative selection. The trial cohort comprised some 60 patients with relapsed/refractory classical Hodgkin lymphoma whose best overall responses were complete response, partial response or progressive disease. Single-agent nivolumab was administered to trial patients in the multi-cohort phase II CheckMate 205 trial. An independent review committee assessed best overall response using the 2007 International Working Group response criteria. PBMCs from the trial were collected at three points: immediately before nivolumab initiation (C1D1), and during therapy at cycle 2 day 1 and cycle 4 day 1. Peripheral blood was collected in 8 mL Vacutainer Cell Preparation Tubes, from which PBMCs were isolated by centrifugation and then cryopreserved. Purified CD4+ and CD8+ fractions were prepared only for cases where an additional PBMC sample was available. Magnetically labelled cells were removed on LS columns in a quadroMACS separator, and the flow-through was retained as the purified fraction.

The Qiagen DNeasy kit was used to extract genomic DNA from unsorted PBMCs and from the negatively selected CD4+ and CD8+ fractions. TCR beta CDR3 regions were subjected to amplification by immunoSEQ multiplex PCR with primers that anneal to V and J segments. Amplification bias was minimized using a synthetic immune receptor repertoire, and residual bias was removed computationally after sequencing. The original pipeline was this. Custom Python scripts were used to quantify repertoire diversity as the Shannon entropy index. Unsorted, CD4+ and CD8+ repertoires were examined separately, except in combined analyses, for which CD4+ and CD8+ sequences were merged in silico. Clonal expansion was defined as a frequency increase of at least 2-fold after treatment compared with C1D1, and clones undetected at baseline were assigned a pseudocount of 0.5. Singleton clones were defined as clones with 0 or 1 copy at C1D1, and non-singleton clones were defined as clones with 2 or more copies. Clones expanded in unsorted samples were labelled as CD4+, CD8+ or unknown by matching protein sequences in sorted samples from the same patient. Wilcoxon tests on paired samples were used to test diversity changes from C1D1 to C4D1. The source is immuneACCESS, and TCRdb retained only in-frame sequences with V and J called. Part of the clones is not carried over; for the studies checked, unresolved V genes explain less than half of this, and the remainder is unexplained. V and J calls and clone size follow that table, whereas D and trimming were derived from the DNA. Counted in this sample were thousands of clones; about 62% of them appeared once. The biggest ten clones account for roughly a tenth of the sample.

These data belong to a study of PD-1 blockade in classical Hodgkin lymphoma (dated by TCRdb to about 2020). Looking at the study overall: Nivolumab dosing was 3 mg/kg intravenously every 2 weeks, continuing until either disease progression or unacceptable toxicity. The study used TCR beta sequencing and CyTOF to define a peripheral blood immune signature of response to PD-1 blockade in classical Hodgkin lymphoma.

Findings and caveats that apply to the study as a whole: The study was restricted to a single clinical trial cohort, and the causes of repertoire differences, possibly disease activity or prior therapy, were left undefined. Diversity was lower in patients who began nivolumab less than 1 year after ASCT, so these patients were left out of later analyses to avoid confounding by immune reconstitution. Baseline diversity similar to that of newly diagnosed patients was observed in trial patients achieving complete response, whereas significantly lower diversity was observed in partial responders and progressors. CD4+ but not CD8+ TCR diversity rose significantly by C4D1 (p=0.0027 vs p=0.16), most apparent in complete responders (p=0.02). Baseline TCR diversity was reported to be lower in newly diagnosed patients than in healthy donors, and even lower in relapsed/refractory patients.

The receptor chain draws on TRBV6-4 and TRBJ1-6, with TRBD1 identical over 10 junction bases. This sample comprised CD8+ T cells from blood, obtained before the fourth cycle of nivolumab. This TCR was sampled from a human donor with classical Hodgkin lymphoma. The CDR3 reads CASSDSTGGNSPLHF. The DNA reads as follows: TGTGCCAGCAGTGACTCGACAGGGGGCAATTCACCCCTCCACTTT.